One and the same sample provided the 3 T cell receptor beta chains below, sequenced in a study of human T cells and chemical hapten exposure. Extraction yielded total RNA from whole blood (unfractionated). Each cDNA molecule in the library carried unique molecular identifiers. TCRdb analysed the reads with MiXCR anew, one entry per CDR3 protein. In the table there are more than 100,000 distinct CDR3 sequences, roughly 8.5% of which are singletons. Specimen: whole blood. The receptors stem from a human donor in good health. Some clones in this sample may be carry-over from other donors' samples.

This clonotype was seen ten or more times. The chain is built from TRBV20-1 and TRBJ2-7, with 9 bases identical to TRBD1. This CDR3 contains 14 residues. V dropped 5 bases and J dropped 6; count of bases not matched to a gene: 11. Germline V lookup: CDR1 DFQATT, CDR2 SNEGSKA (reference sequence). The CDR3 here is CSAPNRDRDLEQYF. The CDR3 nucleotides read TGCAGTGCTCCAAACCGGGACAGGGATCTCGAGCAGTACTTC.

This sequence joins TRBV7-9 and TRBJ1-1, with TRBD1 identical over 9 bases. This CDR3 has 15 residues. The junction had 5 bases not matched to a gene; V was cut back by 5 bases and J by 1 base. CDR1 SEHNR and CDR2 FQNEAQ come from the germline V gene (reference sequence). For the CDR3, the DNA is TGTGCCAGCAGCACAATGGGACAGGGGAACACTGAAGCTTTCTTT. This encodes CASSTMGQGNTEAFF.

The chain uses TRBV5-1 and TRBJ2-2; no reliable D call. The ends were cut back, 0 bases at V and 5 bases at J, with 11 bases in the middle. In germline, CDR1 is SGHRS, CDR2 YFSETQ. The CDR3 length is 15 residues. The CDR3 is CASSLGNEGTGELFF. In nucleotides, the CDR3 is TGCGCCAGCAGCTTGGGTAACGAAGGGACCGGGGAGCTGTTTTTT.